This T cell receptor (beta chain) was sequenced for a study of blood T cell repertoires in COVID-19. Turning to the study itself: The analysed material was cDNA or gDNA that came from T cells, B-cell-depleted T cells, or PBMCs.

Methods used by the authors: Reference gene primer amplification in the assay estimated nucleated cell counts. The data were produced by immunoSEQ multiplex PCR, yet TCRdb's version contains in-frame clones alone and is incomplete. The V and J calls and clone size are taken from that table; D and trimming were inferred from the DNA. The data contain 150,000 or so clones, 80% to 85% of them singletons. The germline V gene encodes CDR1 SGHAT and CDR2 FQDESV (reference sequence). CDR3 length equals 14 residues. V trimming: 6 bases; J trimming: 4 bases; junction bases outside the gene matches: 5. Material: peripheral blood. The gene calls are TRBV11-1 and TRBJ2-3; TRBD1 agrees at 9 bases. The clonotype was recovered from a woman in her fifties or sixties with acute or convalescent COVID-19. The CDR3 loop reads CASSRDRESDTQYF. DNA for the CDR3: TGTGCCAGCAGTCGGGACAGGGAGTCAGATACGCAGTATTTT.